This record concerns one T cell receptor beta chain sequence. What it binds is not known. The sample is drawn from a study of T cells after posttransplantation cyclophosphamide. This related bone marrow graft donor gave peripheral blood on the day of marrow donation. Whole-study findings and limits: Later post-transplant blood repertoires were often dominated by donor CD8+ memory clones. TRB overlap between skin or GI tissue T cells and blood was limited.

Clones were read by immunoSEQ multiplex PCR, and TCRdb kept only the in-frame ones, dropping some. Altogether roughly 21,000 clones are present, nearly 99% being singletons, with the ten largest covering less than 0.15%. CDR3 length: 15 amino acids. V shed 0 bases, J shed 5 bases, and the junction held 5 bases outside the gene matches. The germline V gene has CDR1 MNHEY and CDR2 SMNVEV (reference sequence). The chain has TRBV27 and TRBJ1-1, with 8 nucleotides matching TRBD1. The clonotype originates from a man between 35 and 55 years old in good health, CMV-negative, and a related stem cell transplant donor. The sample consisted of naive CD8+ T cells sorted from PBMCs. This CDR3 is CASSLSIQGVTEAFF. CDR3 coding DNA: TGTGCCAGCAGTTTATCGATACAGGGGGTAACTGAAGCTTTCTTT.